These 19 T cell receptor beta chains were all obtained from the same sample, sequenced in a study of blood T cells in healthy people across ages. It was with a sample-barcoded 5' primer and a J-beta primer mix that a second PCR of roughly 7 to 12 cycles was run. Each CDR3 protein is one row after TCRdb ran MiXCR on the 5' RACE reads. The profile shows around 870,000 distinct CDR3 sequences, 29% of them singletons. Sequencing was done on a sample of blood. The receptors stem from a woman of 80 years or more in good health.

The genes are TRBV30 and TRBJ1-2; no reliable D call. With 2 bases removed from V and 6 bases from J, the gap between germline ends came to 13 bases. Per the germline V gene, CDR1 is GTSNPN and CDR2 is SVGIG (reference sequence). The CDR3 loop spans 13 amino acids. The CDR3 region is CAWSIPPWNGYTF. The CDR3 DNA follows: TGTGCCTGGAGTATCCCCCCCTGGAATGGCTACACCTTC.

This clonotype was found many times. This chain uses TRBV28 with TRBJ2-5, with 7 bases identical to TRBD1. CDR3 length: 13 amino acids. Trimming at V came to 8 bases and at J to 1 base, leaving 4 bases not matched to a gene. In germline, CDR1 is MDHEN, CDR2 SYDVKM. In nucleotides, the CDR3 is TGTGCCAGCTTAGACAGGGCCCAAGAGACCCAGTACTTC. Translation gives CASLDRAQETQYF.

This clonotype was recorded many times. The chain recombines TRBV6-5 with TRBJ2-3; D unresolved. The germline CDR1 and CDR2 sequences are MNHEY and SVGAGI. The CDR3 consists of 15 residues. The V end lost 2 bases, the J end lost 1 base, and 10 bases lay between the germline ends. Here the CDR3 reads CASSYVGSRTDTQYF. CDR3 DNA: TGTGCCAGCAGTTACGTTGGATCACGCACAGATACGCAGTATTTT.

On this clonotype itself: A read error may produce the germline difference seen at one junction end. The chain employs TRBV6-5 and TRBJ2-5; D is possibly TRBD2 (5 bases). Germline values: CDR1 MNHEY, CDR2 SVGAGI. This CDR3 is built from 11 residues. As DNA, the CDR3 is TGTGCCAGCCGGGTTGGGGAGACCCGGTACTTC. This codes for CASRVGETRYF.

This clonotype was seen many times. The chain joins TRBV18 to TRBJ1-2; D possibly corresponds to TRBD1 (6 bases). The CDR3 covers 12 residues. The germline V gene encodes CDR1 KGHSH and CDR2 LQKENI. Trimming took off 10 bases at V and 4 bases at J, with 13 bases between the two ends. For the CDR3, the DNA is TGTGCCACCTCCGGACAGACCTATGGCTACACCTTC. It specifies CATSGQTYGYTF.

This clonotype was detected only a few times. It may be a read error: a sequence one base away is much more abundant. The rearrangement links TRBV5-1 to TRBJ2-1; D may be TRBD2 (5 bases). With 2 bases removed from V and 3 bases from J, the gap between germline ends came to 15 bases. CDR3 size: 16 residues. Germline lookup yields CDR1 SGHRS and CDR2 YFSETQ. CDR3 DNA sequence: TGCGCCAGCAGCTTATTGCGCGGCCGGGGCTACAATGAGCAGTTCTTC. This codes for CASSLLRGRGYNEQFF.

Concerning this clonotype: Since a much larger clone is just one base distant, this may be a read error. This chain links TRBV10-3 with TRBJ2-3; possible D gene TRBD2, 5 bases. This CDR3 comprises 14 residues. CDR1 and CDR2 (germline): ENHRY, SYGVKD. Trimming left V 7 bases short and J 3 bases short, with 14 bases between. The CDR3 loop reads CAINPQEATDTQYF. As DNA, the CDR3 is TGTGCCATCAATCCTCAGGAGGCTACAGATACGCAGTATTTT.

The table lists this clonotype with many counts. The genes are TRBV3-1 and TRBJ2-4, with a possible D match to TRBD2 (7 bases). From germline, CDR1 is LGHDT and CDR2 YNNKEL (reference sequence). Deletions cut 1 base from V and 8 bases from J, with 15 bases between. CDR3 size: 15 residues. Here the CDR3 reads CASSQGYTGRDIQYF. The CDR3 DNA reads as TGTGCCAGCAGCCAAGGGTACACAGGGAGGGACATTCAGTACTTC.

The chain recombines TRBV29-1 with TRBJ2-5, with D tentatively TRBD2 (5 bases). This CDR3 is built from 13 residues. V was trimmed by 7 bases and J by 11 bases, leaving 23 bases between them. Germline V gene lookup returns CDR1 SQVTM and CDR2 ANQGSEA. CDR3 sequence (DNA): TGCAGCGCTCGAGGGTTGGGCCCCCTCGGGCAGTACTTC. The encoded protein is CSARGLGPLGQYF.

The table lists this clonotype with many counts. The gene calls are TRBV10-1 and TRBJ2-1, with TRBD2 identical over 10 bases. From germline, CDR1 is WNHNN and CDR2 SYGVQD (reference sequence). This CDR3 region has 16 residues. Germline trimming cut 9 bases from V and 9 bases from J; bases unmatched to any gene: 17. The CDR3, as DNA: TGCGCCAGTGCTCATACCGGGACTAGCGCCTCGGCTGAGCAGTTCTTC. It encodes CASAHTGTSASAEQFF.

CDR3 sequence reads: CASSLGGGPNTEAFF. CDR3 DNA: TGTGCCAGCAGCTTAGGCGGGGGGCCGAACACTGAAGCTTTCTTT. The chain carries TRBV7-9 and TRBJ1-1; weak D call: TRBD1 (6 bases). Germline V gene sequence: CDR1 SEHNR, CDR2 FQNEAQ (reference sequence). This CDR3 comprises 15 residues. Trimming stripped 1 base from V and 1 base from J, with 10 bases between.

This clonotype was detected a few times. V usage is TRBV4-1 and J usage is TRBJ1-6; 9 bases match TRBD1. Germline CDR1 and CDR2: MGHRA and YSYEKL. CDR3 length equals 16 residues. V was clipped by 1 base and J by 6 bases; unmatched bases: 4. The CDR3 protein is CASSQGGTGINSPLHF. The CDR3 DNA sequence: TGCGCCAGCAGCCAAGGGGGGACAGGGATTAATTCACCCCTCCACTTT.

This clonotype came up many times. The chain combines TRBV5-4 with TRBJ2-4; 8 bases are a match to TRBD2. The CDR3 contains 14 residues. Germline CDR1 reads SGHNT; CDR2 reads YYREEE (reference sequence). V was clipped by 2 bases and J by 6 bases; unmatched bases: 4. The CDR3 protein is CASSFLAGGNIQYF. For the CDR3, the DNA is TGTGCCAGCAGCTTCCTCGCGGGGGGAAACATTCAGTACTTC.

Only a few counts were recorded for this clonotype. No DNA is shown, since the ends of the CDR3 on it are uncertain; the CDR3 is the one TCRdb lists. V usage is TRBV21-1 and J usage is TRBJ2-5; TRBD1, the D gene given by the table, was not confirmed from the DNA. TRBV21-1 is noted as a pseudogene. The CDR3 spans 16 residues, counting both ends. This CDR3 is CASSKWGQGSQETQYF.

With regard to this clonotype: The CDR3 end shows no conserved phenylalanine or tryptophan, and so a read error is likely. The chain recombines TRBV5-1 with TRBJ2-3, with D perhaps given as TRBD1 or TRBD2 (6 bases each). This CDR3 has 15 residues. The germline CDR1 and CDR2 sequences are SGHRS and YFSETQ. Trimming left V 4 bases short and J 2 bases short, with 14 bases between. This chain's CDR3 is CASSPGRGLTDTQYL. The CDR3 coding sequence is TGCGCCAGCAGCCCTGGACGGGGGCTCACAGATACGCAGTATTTG.

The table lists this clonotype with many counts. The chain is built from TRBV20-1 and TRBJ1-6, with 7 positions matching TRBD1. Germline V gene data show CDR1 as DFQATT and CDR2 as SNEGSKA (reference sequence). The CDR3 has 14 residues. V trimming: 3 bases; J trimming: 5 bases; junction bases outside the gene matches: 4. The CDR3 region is CSARAGTDNSPLHF. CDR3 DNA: TGCAGTGCTAGGGCCGGGACAGATAATTCACCCCTCCACTTT.

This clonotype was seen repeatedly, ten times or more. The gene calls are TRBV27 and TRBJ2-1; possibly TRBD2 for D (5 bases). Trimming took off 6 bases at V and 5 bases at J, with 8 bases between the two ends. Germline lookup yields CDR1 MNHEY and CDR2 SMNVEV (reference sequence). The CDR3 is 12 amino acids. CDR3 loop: CASSRLNNEQFF. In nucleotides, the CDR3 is TGTGCCAGCAGCAGACTAAACAATGAGCAGTTCTTC.

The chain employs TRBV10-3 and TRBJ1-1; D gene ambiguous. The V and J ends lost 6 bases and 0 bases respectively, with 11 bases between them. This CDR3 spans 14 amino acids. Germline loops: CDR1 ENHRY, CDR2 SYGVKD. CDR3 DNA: TGTGCCATCAGCGTCGATGGTATGAACACTGAAGCTTTCTTT. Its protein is CAISVDGMNTEAFF.

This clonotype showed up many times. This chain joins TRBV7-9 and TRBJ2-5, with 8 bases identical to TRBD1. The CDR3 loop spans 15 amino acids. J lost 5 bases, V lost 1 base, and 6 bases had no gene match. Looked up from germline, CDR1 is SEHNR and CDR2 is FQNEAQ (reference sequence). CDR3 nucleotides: TGTGCCAGCAGCTTAGGGACAGGGTGGAAGGAGACCCAGTACTTC. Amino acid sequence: CASSLGTGWKETQYF.